The source of this T cell receptor (beta chain) is a study of blood T cell repertoires in COVID-19. V was cut by 4 bases and J by 5 bases, with 9 bases left in between. This CDR3 comprises 12 residues. Germline lookup yields CDR1 SQVTM and CDR2 ANQGSEA. All enrollees were roughly 18 to 100 years old and from 20 to 25 US areas. The data were produced by immunoSEQ multiplex PCR, yet TCRdb's version contains in-frame clones alone and is incomplete. The data hold over 200,000 clones, with under 85% observed a single time. This chain links TRBV29-1 with TRBJ1-5; D is unclear. The sequenced material came from PBMCs or T cells enriched from blood (not recorded which). This clonotype was obtained from a man aged 60 to 75 who had recovered from COVID-19. CDR3 residues: CSVVVTDQPQHF. The CDR3 DNA sequence: TGCAGCGTTGTTGTCACGGATCAGCCCCAGCATTTT. Using reference TRBV29-1 and TRBJ1-5 for the parts outside the CDR3, the full variable domain is SAVISQKPSRDICQRGTSLTIQCQVDSQVTMMFWYRQQPGQSLTLIATANQGSEATYESGFVIDKFPISRPNLTFSTLTVSNMSPEDSSIYLCSVVVTDQPQHFGDGTRLSIL.